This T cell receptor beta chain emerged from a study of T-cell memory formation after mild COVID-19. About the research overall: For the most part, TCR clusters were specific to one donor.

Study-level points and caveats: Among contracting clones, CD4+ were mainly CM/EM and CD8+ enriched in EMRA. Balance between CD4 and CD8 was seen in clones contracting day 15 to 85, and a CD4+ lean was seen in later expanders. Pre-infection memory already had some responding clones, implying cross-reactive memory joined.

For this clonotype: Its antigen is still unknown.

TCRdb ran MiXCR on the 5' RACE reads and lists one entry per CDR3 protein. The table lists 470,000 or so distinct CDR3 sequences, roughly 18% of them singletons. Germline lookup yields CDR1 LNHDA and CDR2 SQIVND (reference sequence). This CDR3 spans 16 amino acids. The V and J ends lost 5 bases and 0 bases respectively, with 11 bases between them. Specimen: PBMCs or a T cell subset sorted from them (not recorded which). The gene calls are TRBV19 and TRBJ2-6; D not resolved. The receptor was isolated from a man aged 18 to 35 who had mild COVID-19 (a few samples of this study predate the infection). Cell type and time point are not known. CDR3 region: CASSVGTDSGANVLTF. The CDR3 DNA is TGTGCCAGTAGTGTAGGTACCGACTCTGGGGCCAACGTCCTGACTTTC.